This T cell receptor beta chain was sequenced in a study of blood T cell repertoires in COVID-19. Background on the study: Both acute and convalescent COVID-19 samples were obtained from the United States, Italy and Spain. PBMCs, B-cell-depleted T cells, or T cells provided the cDNA or gDNA that made up the material.

In the authors' methods: Estimation of nucleated cell counts was performed using reference gene primer amplification. Clones were read by immunoSEQ multiplex PCR, and TCRdb kept only the in-frame ones, dropping some. D and trimming were read from the DNA, whereas the V and J calls and clone size are those reported in that table. This sample has 200,000 to 250,000 clones; roughly 83% occur once, and the top ten carry 5.5% to 6.5%. There are 15 residues in the CDR3. V lost 5 bases to trimming and J lost 10 bases, with 18 bases between them. The germline CDR1 and CDR2 sequences are SNHLY and FYNNEI. This chain connects TRBV2 to TRBJ1-6; no firm D call. This clonotype originated in a woman older than 75 with COVID-19, enrolled during active disease. The sequencing input was peripheral blood. The DNA for the CDR3 is TGTGCCAGCAGTCCAACCGAACCGGTAACGTCACCCCTCCACTTT. This gives the protein CASSPTEPVTSPLHF.